This T cell receptor beta chain is drawn from a study of blood T cell repertoires in COVID-19 (dated by TCRdb to 2020 to 2021). With regard to the full study: Samples covering the acute and convalescent phases of COVID-19 were provided by collaborators in the United States, Italy and Spain. The prospective study material was composed of cDNA or gDNA derived from T cells, B-cell-depleted T cells, or PBMCs. Subjects who had been exposed to COVID-19, were actively infected with it, or had recovered from it provided the deeply sampled blood TCRbeta repertoires that made up the dataset. A freely available public database, intended as a resource for researchers studying the immune response to SARS-CoV-2, is where the repertoires were released. Samples came from the ongoing ImmuneRACE study (first 160 participants) plus 1,254 subjects from 6 global collaborators. The sample metadata nearly always contained a de-identified subject ID, COVID-19 status, age in years and sex. Where available, HLA class I and class II types were taken from metadata supplied by the sample provider and were not determined by assay-based typing.

Study-wide findings and limitations: Clinical and demographic metadata were provided uncurated, with the amount varying by source and participant.

TCRbeta CDR3 regions were amplified from genomic DNA by means of the immunoSEQ Assay, a bias-controlled multiplex PCR. The study's own analysis went as follows. Within the assay, amplification of reference gene primers was used to estimate how many nucleated cells each sample contained. To quantify the absolute abundance of each unique TCRbeta CDR3 rearrangement, sequence reads were collapsed and filtered. For each sample, productive Simpson clonality was calculated as the square root of Simpson's diversity index across productive rearrangements. This immuneACCESS table, as held by TCRdb, lists in-frame sequences with V and J called but not all clones. Of the missing ones, under half trace to an unresolved V gene in checked studies; the others have no known cause. That table gives V, J and clone size, and the DNA gave D and trimming. The sample table holds tens of thousands of clones, of which about nine tenths were seen once. Roughly 2% of the sample comes from the top ten.

Each collaborating institution followed its own protocols to collect whole blood in K2EDTA tubes. For TCRbeta analysis, collaborators shipped samples as frozen whole blood, isolated PBMCs, or DNA extracted from either of those sample types. This clone appeared once. This clone's antigen is unknown. The input lacks base qualities; no much larger clone sits a single base away. The material sequenced was peripheral blood. The TCR was taken from a woman aged 45-59 years in a cohort sampled during active COVID-19.

The DNA sequence follows: TGTGCCAGCTCACCAAGTACGGGATCCGTTTCCGGGGAGCTGTTTTTT. It encodes CASSPSTGSVSGELFF. The chain employs TRBV18 and TRBJ2-2; matching of 5 bases hints at TRBD2 as the D gene. Per the germline V gene, KGHSH is the CDR1 and LQKENI is the CDR2. Its CDR3 holds 16 amino acids, cysteine through phenylalanine. Only CDR3 DNA is held: 48 bases, read in frame from base 1. A distance of 16 bases separates the germline ends of V and J, which lose 2 bases and 6 bases respectively.